One T cell receptor (beta chain) is described in this entry. The antigen is not known. The germline V gene has CDR1 SNHLY and CDR2 FYNNEI. CDR3 length: 15 residues. Trimming left V 0 bases short and J 3 bases short, with 8 bases between. The repertoire was sequenced with immunoSEQ multiplex PCR; TCRdb's copy has only in-frame clones and lacks some. The sample yields over 120,000 clones, roughly 92% seen once. These data are taken from a study of T cell responses to AZD1222 COVID-19 vaccine. Overall study results and limits: Repertoires were sampled only after the peak T cell response. The study reported that nearly half of spike-specific TCRs target unmutated variant regions.

The receptor was isolated from an adult in good health. The sample was peripheral blood, taken on day 0 of AZD1222 vaccination. The J gene is TRBJ1-4, the V gene TRBV2; possibly TRBD1 for D (6 bases). This CDR3 reads CASSEAGQSNEKLFF. DNA for the CDR3: TGTGCCAGCAGTGAAGCCGGACAGTCTAATGAAAAACTGTTTTTT.